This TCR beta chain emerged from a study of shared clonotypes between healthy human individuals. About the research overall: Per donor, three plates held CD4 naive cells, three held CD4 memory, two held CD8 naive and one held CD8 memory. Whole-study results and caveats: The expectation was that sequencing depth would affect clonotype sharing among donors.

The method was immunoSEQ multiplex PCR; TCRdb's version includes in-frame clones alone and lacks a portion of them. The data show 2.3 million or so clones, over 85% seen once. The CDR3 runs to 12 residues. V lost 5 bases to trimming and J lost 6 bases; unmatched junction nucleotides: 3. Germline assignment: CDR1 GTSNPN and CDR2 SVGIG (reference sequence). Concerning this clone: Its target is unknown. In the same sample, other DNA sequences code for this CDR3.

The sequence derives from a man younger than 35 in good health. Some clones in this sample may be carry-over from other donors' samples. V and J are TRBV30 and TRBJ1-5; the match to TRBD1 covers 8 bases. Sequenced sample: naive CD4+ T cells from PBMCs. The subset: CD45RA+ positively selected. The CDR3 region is CAWGQGGQPQHF. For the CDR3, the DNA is TGTGCCTGGGGACAGGGTGGTCAGCCCCAGCATTTT.